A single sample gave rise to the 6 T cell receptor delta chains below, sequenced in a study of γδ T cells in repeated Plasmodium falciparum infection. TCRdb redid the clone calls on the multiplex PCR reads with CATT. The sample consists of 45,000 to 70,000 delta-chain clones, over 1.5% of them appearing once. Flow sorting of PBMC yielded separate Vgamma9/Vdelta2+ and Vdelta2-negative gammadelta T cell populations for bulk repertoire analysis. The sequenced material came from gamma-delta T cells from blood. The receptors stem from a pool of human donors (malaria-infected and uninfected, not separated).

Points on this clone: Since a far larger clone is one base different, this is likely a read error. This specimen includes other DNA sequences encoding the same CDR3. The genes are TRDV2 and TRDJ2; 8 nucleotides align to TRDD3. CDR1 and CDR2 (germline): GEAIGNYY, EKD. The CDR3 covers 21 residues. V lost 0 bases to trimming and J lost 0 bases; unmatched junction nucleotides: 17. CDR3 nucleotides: TGTGCCTGTGACACCGGTACAGTAGCGTACTGGGGGGGCCCTTTGACAGCACAACTCTTCTTT. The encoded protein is CACDTGTVAYWGGPLTAQLFF.

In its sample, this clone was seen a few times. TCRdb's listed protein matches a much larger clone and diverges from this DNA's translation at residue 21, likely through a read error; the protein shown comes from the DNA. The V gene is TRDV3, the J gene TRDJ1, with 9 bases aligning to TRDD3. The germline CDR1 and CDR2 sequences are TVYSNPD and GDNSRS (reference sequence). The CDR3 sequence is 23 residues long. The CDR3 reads CAFPLRDWGNIHYHPQYTDKPIF. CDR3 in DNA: TGTGCCTTTCCCCTACGTGACTGGGGGAACATCCATTATCACCCCCAGTACACCGATAAACCCATCTTT.

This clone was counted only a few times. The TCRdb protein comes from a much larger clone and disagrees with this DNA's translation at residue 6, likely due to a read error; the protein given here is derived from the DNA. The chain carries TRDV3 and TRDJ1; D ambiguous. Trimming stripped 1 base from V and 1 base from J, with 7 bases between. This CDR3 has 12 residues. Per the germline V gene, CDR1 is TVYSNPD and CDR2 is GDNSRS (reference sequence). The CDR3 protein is CAFKPSTDKLIF. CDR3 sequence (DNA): TGTGCCTTTAAACCCTCCACCGATAAACTCATCTTT.

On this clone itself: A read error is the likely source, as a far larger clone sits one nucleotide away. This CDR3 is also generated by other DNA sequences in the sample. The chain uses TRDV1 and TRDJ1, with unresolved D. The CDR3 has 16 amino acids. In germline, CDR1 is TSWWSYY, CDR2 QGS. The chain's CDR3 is CALAIRYKRSTDKLIF. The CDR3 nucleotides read TGTGCTCTCGCCATTAGGTATAAGCGATCCACCGATAAGCTCATCTTT.

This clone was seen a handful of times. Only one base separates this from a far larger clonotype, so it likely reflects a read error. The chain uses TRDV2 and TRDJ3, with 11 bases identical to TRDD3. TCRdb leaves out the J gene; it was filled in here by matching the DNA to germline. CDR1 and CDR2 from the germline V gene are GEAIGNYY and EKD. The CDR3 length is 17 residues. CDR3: CACDTVGDTRNTRQMFF. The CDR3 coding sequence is TGTGCCTGTGACACCGTGGGGGATACGCGCAACACCCGGCAGATGTTTTTC.

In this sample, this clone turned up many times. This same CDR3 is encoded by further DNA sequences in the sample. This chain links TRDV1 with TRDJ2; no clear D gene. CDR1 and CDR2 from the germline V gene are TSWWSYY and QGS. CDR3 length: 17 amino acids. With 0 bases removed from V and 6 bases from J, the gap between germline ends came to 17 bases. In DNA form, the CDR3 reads TGTGCTCTTGGGGAACTAACACGTCGGCGGGACCCAGCACAACTCTTCTTT. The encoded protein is CALGELTRRRDPAQLFF.